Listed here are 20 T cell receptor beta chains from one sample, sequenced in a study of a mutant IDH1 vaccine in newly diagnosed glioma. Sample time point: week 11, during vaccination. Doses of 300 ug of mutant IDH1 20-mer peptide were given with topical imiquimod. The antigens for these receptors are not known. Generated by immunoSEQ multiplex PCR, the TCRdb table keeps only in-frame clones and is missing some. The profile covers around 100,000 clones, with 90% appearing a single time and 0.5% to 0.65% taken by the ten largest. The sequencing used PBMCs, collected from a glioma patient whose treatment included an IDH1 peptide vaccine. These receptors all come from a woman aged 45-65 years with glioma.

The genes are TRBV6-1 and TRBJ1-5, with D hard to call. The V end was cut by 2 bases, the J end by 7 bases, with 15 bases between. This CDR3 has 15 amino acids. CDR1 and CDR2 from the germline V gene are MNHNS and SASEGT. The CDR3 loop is CASSESTLNRQPQHF. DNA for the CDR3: TGTGCCAGCAGTGAAAGTACTCTGAACCGGCAGCCCCAGCATTTT.

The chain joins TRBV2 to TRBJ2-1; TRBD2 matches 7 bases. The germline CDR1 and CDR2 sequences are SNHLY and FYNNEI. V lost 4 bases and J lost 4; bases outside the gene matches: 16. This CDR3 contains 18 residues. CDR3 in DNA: TGTGCCAGCAGTGTACCCGAAACCCTAGCGGTACTTTACAATGAGCAGTTCTTC. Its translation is CASSVPETLAVLYNEQFF. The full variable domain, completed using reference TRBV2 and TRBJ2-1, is EPEVTQTPSHQVTQMGQEVILRCVPISNHLYFYWYRQILGQKVEFLVSFYNNEISEKSEIFDDQFSVERPDGSNFTLKIRSTKLEDSAMYFCASSVPETLAVLYNEQFFGPGTRLTVL.

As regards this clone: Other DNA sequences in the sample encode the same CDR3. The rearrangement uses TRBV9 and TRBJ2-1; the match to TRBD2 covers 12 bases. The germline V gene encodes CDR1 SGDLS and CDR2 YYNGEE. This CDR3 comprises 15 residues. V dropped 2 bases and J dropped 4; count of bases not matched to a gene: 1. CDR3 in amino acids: CASSVGTSGYNEQFF. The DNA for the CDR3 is TGTGCCAGCAGCGTCGGGACTAGCGGGTACAATGAGCAGTTCTTC. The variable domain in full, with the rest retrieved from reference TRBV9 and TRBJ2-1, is DSGVTQTPKHLITATGQRVTLRCSPRSGDLSVYWYQQSLDQGLQFLIQYYNGEERAKGNILERFSAQQFPDLHSELNLSSLELGDSALYFCASSVGTSGYNEQFFGPGTRLTVL.

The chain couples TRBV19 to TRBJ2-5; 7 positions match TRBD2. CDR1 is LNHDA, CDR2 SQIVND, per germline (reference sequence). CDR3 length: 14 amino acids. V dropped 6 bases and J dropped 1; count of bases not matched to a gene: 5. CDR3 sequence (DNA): TGTGCCAGTAGACTCACGGGGGGCCAAGAGACCCAGTACTTC. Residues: CASRLTGGQETQYF. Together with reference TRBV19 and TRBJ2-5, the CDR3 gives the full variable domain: DGGITQSPKYLFRKEGQNVTLSCEQNLNHDAMYWYRQDPGQGLRLIYYSQIVNDFQKGDIAEGYSVSREKKESFPLTVTSAQKNPTAFYLCASRLTGGQETQYFGPGTRLLVL.

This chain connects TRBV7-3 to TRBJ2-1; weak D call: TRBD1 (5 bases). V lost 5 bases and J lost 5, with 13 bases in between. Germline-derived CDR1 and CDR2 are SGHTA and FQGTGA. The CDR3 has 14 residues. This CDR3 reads CASSRGRPDNEQFF. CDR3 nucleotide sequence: TGTGCCAGCAGCAGGGGTAGGCCAGACAATGAGCAGTTCTTC.

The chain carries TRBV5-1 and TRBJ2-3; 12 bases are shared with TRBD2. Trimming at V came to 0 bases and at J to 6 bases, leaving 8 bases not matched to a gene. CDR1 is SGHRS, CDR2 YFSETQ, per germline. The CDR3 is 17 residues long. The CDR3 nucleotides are TGCGCCAGCAGCTTGGGACTAGCGGGAGCCCCGGGTGATACGCAGTATTTT. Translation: CASSLGLAGAPGDTQYF.

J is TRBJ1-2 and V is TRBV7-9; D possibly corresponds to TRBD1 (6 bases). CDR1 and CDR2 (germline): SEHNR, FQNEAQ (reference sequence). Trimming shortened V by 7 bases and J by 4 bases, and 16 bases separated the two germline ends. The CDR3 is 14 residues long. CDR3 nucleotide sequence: TGTGCCAGCACCACCATCCGGGACATCTATGGCTACACCTTC. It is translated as CASTTIRDIYGYTF.

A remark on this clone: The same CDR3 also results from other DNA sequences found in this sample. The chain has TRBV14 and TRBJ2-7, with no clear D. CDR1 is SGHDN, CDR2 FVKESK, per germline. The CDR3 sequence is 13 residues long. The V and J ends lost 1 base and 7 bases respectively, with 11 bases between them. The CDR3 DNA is TGTGCCAGCAGCCAAGCGGACCGCCAAGAGCAGTACTTC. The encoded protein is CASSQADRQEQYF.

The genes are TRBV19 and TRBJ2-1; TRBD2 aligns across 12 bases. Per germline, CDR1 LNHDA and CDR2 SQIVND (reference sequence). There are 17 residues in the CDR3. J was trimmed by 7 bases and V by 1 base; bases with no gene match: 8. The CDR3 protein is CASSIVTSGGRINEQFF. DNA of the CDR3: TGTGCCAGTAGTATAGTGACTAGCGGGGGACGTATAAATGAGCAGTTCTTC.

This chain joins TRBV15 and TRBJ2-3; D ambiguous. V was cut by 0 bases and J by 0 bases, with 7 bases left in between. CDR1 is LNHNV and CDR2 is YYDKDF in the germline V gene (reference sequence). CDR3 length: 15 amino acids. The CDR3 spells CATSRDLASTDTQYF. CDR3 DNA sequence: TGTGCCACCAGCAGAGATCTCGCTAGCACAGATACGCAGTATTTT.

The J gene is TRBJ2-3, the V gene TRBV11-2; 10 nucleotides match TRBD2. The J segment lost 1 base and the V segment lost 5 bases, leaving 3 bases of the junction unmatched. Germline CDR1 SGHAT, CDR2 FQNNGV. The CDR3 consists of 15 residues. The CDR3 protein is CASSPGLAGTDTQYF. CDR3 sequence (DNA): TGTGCCAGCAGCCCAGGACTAGCGGGCACAGATACGCAGTATTTT. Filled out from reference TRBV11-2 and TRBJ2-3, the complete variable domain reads EAGVAQSPRYKIIEKRQSVAFWCNPISGHATLYWYQQILGQGPKLLIQFQNNGVVDDSQLPKDRFSAERLKGVDSTLKIQPAKLEDSAVYLCASSPGLAGTDTQYFGPGTRLTVL.

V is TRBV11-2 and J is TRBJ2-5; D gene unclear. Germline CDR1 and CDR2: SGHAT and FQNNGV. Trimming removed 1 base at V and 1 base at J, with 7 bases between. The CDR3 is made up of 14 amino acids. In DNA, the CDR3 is TGTGCCAGCAGCTTAGTGGCACTCCAAGAGACCCAGTACTTC. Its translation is CASSLVALQETQYF.

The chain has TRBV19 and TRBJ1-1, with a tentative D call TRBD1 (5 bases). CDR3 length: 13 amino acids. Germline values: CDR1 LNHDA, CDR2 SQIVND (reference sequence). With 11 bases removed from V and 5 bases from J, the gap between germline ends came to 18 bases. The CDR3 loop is CAAAQGWRTEAFF. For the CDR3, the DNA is TGTGCCGCAGCCCAGGGCTGGAGAACTGAAGCTTTCTTT.

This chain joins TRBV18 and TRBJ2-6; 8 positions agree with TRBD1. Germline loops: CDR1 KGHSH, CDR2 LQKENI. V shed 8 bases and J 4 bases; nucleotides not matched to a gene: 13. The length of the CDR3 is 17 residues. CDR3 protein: CASRQTGATGGANVLTF. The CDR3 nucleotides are TGTGCCAGCCGCCAGACAGGGGCCACGGGGGGGGCCAACGTCCTGACTTTC. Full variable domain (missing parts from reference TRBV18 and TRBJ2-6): NAGVMQNPRHLVRRRGQEARLRCSPMKGHSHVYWYRQLPEEGLKFMVYLQKENIIDESGMPKERFSAEFPKEGPSILRIQQVVRGDSAAYFCASRQTGATGGANVLTFGAGSRLTVL.

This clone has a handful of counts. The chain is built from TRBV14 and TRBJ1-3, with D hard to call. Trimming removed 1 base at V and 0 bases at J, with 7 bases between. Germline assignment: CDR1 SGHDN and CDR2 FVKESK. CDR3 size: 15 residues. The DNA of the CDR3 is TGTGCCAGCAGCCAAGGAAGGAGCTCTGGAAACACCATATATTTT. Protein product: CASSQGRSSGNTIYF.

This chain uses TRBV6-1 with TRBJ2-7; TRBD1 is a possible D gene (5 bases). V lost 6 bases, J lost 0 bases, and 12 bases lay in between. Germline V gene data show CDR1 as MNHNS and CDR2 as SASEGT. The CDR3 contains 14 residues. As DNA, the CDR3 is TGTGCCAGCAGACAGGACATGAGCTCCTACGAGCAGTACTTC. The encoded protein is CASRQDMSSYEQYF.

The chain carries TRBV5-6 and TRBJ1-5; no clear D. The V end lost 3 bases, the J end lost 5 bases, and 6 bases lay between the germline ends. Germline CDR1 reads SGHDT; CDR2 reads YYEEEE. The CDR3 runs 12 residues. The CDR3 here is CASSSTDQPQHF. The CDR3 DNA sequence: TGTGCCAGCAGCTCCACTGATCAGCCCCAGCATTTT.

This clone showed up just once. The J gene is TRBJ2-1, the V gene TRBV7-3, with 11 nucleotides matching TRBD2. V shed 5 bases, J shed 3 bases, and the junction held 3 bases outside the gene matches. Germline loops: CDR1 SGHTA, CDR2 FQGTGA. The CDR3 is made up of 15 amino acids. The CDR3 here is CASSPLAGGYNEQFF. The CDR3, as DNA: TGTGCCAGCAGCCCCCTAGCGGGAGGCTACAATGAGCAGTTCTTC.

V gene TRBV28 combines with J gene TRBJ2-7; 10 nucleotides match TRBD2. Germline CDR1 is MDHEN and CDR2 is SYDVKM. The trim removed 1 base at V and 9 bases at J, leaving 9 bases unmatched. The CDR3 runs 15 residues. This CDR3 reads CASSLLASGRQGQYF. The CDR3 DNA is TGTGCCAGCAGTTTATTGGCTAGCGGGAGACAAGGGCAGTACTTC.

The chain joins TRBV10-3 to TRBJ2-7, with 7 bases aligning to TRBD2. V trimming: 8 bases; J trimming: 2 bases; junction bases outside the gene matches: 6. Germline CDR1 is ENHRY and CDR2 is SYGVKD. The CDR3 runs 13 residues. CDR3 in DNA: TGTGCCATCGGCGGGAGTCCCCCCTACGAGCAGTACTTC. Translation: CAIGGSPPYEQYF.